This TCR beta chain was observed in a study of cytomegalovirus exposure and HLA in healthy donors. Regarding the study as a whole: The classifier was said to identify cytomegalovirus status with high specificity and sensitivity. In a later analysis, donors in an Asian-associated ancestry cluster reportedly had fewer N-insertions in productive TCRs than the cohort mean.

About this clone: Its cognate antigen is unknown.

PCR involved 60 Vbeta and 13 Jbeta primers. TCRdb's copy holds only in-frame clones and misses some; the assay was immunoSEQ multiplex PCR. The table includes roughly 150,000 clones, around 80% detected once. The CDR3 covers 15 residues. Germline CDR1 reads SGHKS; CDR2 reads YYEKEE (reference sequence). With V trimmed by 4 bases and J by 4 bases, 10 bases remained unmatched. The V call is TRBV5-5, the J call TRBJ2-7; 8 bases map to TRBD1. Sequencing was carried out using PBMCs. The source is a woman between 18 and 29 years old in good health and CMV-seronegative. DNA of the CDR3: TGTGCCAGCAGCCGAGCAGGACAGGGATTGTACGAGCAGTACTTC. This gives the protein CASSRAGQGLYEQYF.